This TCR beta chain was identified during a study of cytomegalovirus exposure and HLA in healthy donors. Regarding the study as a whole: Subsequent analysis revealed that first-cohort TCR clusters tended to co-occur in the 120 validation repertoires.

The CDR3 consists of 17 residues. J was trimmed by 4 bases and V by 4 bases; bases with no gene match: 9. Germline loops: CDR1 MNHEY, CDR2 SMNVEV (reference sequence). Sequencing used immunoSEQ multiplex PCR; TCRdb keeps in-frame clones, though not all of them. Of about 280,000 clones detected, more than 75% appear once; the ten largest clones hold over 0.85%. A word on this clone: Its antigen is undetermined.

The origin of this receptor is a woman in her late teens or twenties in good health and CMV-seronegative. Sequencing used PBMCs. The rearrangement links TRBV27 to TRBJ2-2; 10 bases align to TRBD2. CDR3 loop: CASSSYTGTSATGELFF. CDR3 coding DNA: TGTGCCAGCAGTTCCTATACCGGGACTAGCGCCACCGGGGAGCTGTTTTTT.